These 31 T cell receptor beta chains were all obtained from the same sample, sequenced in a study of CD8+ T cells in alopecia areata. Treatment: oral pan-JAK inhibitor, 5-10 mg twice daily. RNA extraction was followed by reverse transcription into cDNA, which acted as the sequencing template. Generated by immunoSEQ multiplex PCR, the TCRdb table keeps only in-frame clones and is missing some. This table has 42,000 or so clones, roughly 92% appearing once. The sample was CD8+ T cells sorted from blood, taken at week 24, from a patient treated with tofacitinib. These receptors were taken from a human donor with alopecia areata.

The J gene is TRBJ2-5, the V gene TRBV27, with D possibly being TRBD2 (5 bases). The V end lost 5 bases, the J end lost 1 base, and 14 bases lay between the germline ends. Looked up from germline, CDR1 is MNHEY and CDR2 is SMNVEV (reference sequence). CDR3 length: 15 residues. The CDR3 region has the DNA TGTGCCAGCAGTACAAGGGCGGGCCCCCAAGAGACCCAGTACTTC. The encoded protein is CASSTRAGPQETQYF.

The chain recombines TRBV21-1 with TRBJ1-2. TRBV21-1 represents a pseudogene. This CDR3 comprises 15 residues. In DNA, the CDR3 is TGTGCCAGCAGCGACCGGACAGGATGGGGGGGCGGCTACACCTTC. Encoded protein: CASSDRTGWGGGYTF.

About this clone: This likely comes from a read error, as the CDR3 has no conserved phenylalanine or tryptophan at its end. No DNA is shown, since the ends of the CDR3 on it are uncertain; the CDR3 is the one TCRdb lists. The V call is TRBV6-1, the J call TRBJ2-3. CDR1 and CDR2 (germline): MNHNS, SASEGT. The CDR3 has 11 residues if both end residues are counted. The CDR3 here is CASRDQHWPRY.

The rearrangement links TRBV9 to TRBJ2-1, with 7 nucleotides matching TRBD2. V gave up 2 bases and J gave up 9 bases; unmatched junction bases: 5. Germline values: CDR1 SGDLS, CDR2 YYNGEE. This CDR3 region has 13 residues. CDR3 coding DNA: TGTGCCAGCAGCGTGGGGGGAGGGAGTGAGCAGTTCTTC. It codes for CASSVGGGSEQFF.

The CDR3 nucleotides read TGCAGCGTTGACAGACAGGGAACGAACGAGCAGTACTTC. This translates into CSVDRQGTNEQYF. The rearrangement joins TRBV29-1 to TRBJ2-7; 7 bases fit TRBD1. With 3 bases clipped from V and 5 bases from J, the junction kept 7 bases outside the gene matches. CDR1 and CDR2 (germline): SQVTM, ANQGSEA. This CDR3 is 13 amino acids long.

This rearrangement joins TRBV4-1 to TRBJ2-6, with D perhaps TRBD1 (5 bases). V was trimmed by 1 base and J by 1 base, leaving 8 bases between them. The CDR3 extends over 16 amino acids. Germline lookup yields CDR1 MGHRA and CDR2 YSYEKL. The CDR3 coding sequence is TGCGCCAGCAGCCAAGCGCCAGGGTCTGGGGCCAACGTCCTGACTTTC. Residues: CASSQAPGSGANVLTF.

The CDR3 DNA follows: TGCAGCGTTGAATGTCCCCCCCCAATCGCATACAATGAGCAGTTCTTC. Residues: CSVECPPPIAYNEQFF. The J gene is TRBJ2-1, the V gene TRBV29-1; D gene uncertain. The CDR3 loop spans 16 amino acids. The V gene lost 2 bases and the J gene lost 4 bases, with 18 bases spanning the gap. Germline assignment: CDR1 SQVTM and CDR2 ANQGSEA.

The V gene is TRBV4-1, the J gene TRBJ1-6; no definite D call. The germline gives CDR1 MGHRA, CDR2 YSYEKL. This CDR3 is built from 15 residues. Trimming removed 1 base from V and 5 bases from J, with 9 bases in between. CDR3 region: CASSQVQADNSPLHF. The DNA for the CDR3 is TGCGCCAGCAGCCAAGTCCAGGCGGATAATTCACCCCTCCACTTT.

This clone turned up a few times. The chain links TRBV7-2 to TRBJ2-3; D is unclear. V was shortened by 5 bases and J by 1 base, with 7 bases between the two germline ends. The CDR3 has 13 amino acids. CDR1 is SGHTA and CDR2 is FQGNSA in the germline V gene. The DNA of the CDR3 is TGTGCCAGCAGCCCATGGGGCACAGATACGCAGTATTTT. Encoded protein: CASSPWGTDTQYF.

This sequence joins TRBV29-1 and TRBJ2-7, with a tentative D call TRBD1 (6 bases). Trimming cost V 7 bases and J 0 bases, with 10 bases left between them. Germline CDR1 and CDR2: SQVTM and ANQGSEA. The CDR3 length is 12 residues. The CDR3 nucleotides are TGCAGCGGACAGGAAAACTCCTACGAGCAGTACTTC. Its protein product is CSGQENSYEQYF.

The chain joins TRBV30 to TRBJ2-5; TRBD1 aligns across 10 bases. From germline, CDR1 is GTSNPN and CDR2 SVGIG (reference sequence). This CDR3 has 13 residues. The J segment lost 3 bases and the V segment lost 3 bases, leaving 1 base of the junction unmatched. In DNA, the CDR3 is TGTGCCTGGAGGGGACAGGGGAAAGAGACCCAGTACTTC. Translating it yields CAWRGQGKETQYF.

This clone was picked up one time. V usage is TRBV5-5 and J usage is TRBJ2-7; D not certain. V was shortened by 2 bases and J by 0 bases, with 9 bases between the two germline ends. The CDR3 contains 14 residues. CDR1 is SGHKS and CDR2 is YYEKEE in the germline V gene (reference sequence). This CDR3 is CASSFYGSSYEQYF. As DNA, the CDR3 is TGTGCCAGCAGCTTCTACGGTAGCTCCTACGAGCAGTACTTC.

In nucleotides, the CDR3 is TGTGCCAGCAGCCAAGGCAGTCCTAAGTACAATGAGCAGTTCTTC. Translating gives CASSQGSPKYNEQFF. The chain is built from TRBV14 and TRBJ2-1; D not certain. The V end was cut by 1 base, the J end by 4 bases, with 11 bases between. Germline V gives CDR1 SGHDN, CDR2 FVKESK. The CDR3 is 15 amino acids.

The chain is built from TRBV9 and TRBJ2-3, with 8 bases matching TRBD2. Per germline, CDR1 SGDLS and CDR2 YYNGEE. After removal of 0 bases from V and 4 bases from J, the junction contained 1 base not matched to a gene. This CDR3 comprises 14 residues. For the CDR3, the DNA is TGTGCCAGCAGCGTAGCGGGAGGGGCAGATACGCAGTATTTT. Translation gives CASSVAGGADTQYF.

This chain joins TRBV5-4 and TRBJ2-1; D possibly matches TRBD1 or TRBD2 (5 bases each). The CDR3 covers 16 residues. The germline V gene has CDR1 SGHNT and CDR2 YYREEE (reference sequence). Trimming pared 3 bases from V and 8 bases from J, leaving 21 bases between. The CDR3 reads CASSSHDRGALDEQFF. The CDR3 coding sequence is TGTGCCAGCAGCTCACACGATCGGGGCGCCTTGGATGAGCAGTTCTTC.

The chain uses TRBV6-6 and TRBJ2-3; TRBD2 matches 8 bases. V trimming: 6 bases; J trimming: 2 bases; junction bases outside the gene matches: 7. Per germline, CDR1 MNHNY and CDR2 SVGAGI (reference sequence). This CDR3 comprises 15 residues. In nucleotides, the CDR3 is TGTGCCAGCAGCCCCGGACTAGCCTCCACAGATACGCAGTATTTT. It yields the protein CASSPGLASTDTQYF.

The chain couples TRBV7-3 to TRBJ2-3, with TRBD2 identical over 7 bases. The germline V gene encodes CDR1 SGHTA and CDR2 FQGTGA. J lost 0 bases, V lost 6 bases, and 6 bases had no gene match. The CDR3 runs 15 residues. CDR3 in amino acids: CASSPSGASTDTQYF. Written as DNA, the CDR3 is TGTGCCAGCAGTCCAAGCGGGGCAAGCACAGATACGCAGTATTTT.

The rearrangement joins TRBV4-2 to TRBJ2-7; no firm D call. The CDR3 spans 14 residues. V shed 0 bases and J shed 3 bases, with 9 bases lying between them. Germline V gene lookup returns CDR1 LGHNA and CDR2 YNFKEQ. The CDR3: CASSQDFGVYEQYF. CDR3 nucleotide sequence: TGTGCCAGCAGCCAAGATTTCGGCGTCTACGAGCAGTACTTC.

This clone was seen a few times. The chain couples TRBV29-1 to TRBJ2-1, with D perhaps matching TRBD2 (5 bases). Germline CDR1 reads SQVTM; CDR2 reads ANQGSEA. This CDR3 spans 16 amino acids. Deletions cut 1 base from V and 6 bases from J, with 19 bases between. The CDR3 loop reads CSVEAGLGVVTNEQFF. CDR3 DNA: TGCAGCGTTGAAGCGGGATTAGGAGTAGTAACCAATGAGCAGTTCTTC.

The rearrangement joins TRBV4-1 to TRBJ2-7, with 8 bases identical to TRBD2. V gave up 2 bases and J gave up 1 base; unmatched junction bases: 4. CDR1 is MGHRA and CDR2 is YSYEKL in the germline V gene. CDR3 size: 15 residues. CDR3 sequence (DNA): TGCGCCAGCAGCCAACCCCGGGGGGGTTCCTACGAGCAGTACTTC. Translation gives CASSQPRGGSYEQYF.

The V gene is TRBV27, the J gene TRBJ2-7; D may be TRBD2 (5 bases). V was pared by 6 bases and J by 5 bases, with 26 bases between. Per germline, CDR1 MNHEY and CDR2 SMNVEV (reference sequence). The CDR3 is 17 amino acids. For the CDR3, the DNA is TGTGCCAGCAGCCTATCCTTCGCCACGAGGACTCCCGACGAGCAGTACTTC. Its translation is CASSLSFATRTPDEQYF.

The chain joins TRBV19 to TRBJ2-1; D gene ambiguous. The CDR3 totals 13 residues. Germline V lookup: CDR1 LNHDA, CDR2 SQIVND (reference sequence). The ends were cut back, 6 bases at V and 0 bases at J, with 6 bases in the middle. The CDR3 bases are TGTGCCAGTAGGCAATTCTCCTACAATGAGCAGTTCTTC. It is translated as CASRQFSYNEQFF.

A note on this clone: An end of the junction does not agree with germline; a read error may underlie this. The chain couples TRBV7-7 to TRBJ2-5, with 10 bases aligning to TRBD2. The length of the CDR3 is 15 residues. CDR1 and CDR2 from the germline V gene are SSHAT and FNYEAQ (reference sequence). CDR3 region: CASSPAGGARETQYF. CDR3 DNA: TGTGCTAGCAGCCCAGCGGGGGGGGCCAGGGAGACCCAGTACTTC.

The CDR3: CASSDGTSGGGFTDTQYF. CDR3 in DNA: TGTGCCAGCAGCGACGGGACTAGCGGGGGCGGGTTCACAGATACGCAGTATTTT. The rearrangement uses TRBV7-2 and TRBJ2-3, with 14 bases fitting TRBD2. CDR1 and CDR2 (germline): SGHTA, FQGNSA. The ends lost 5 bases at V and 2 bases at J; junction bases unmatched: 9. The CDR3 spans 18 residues.

The V and J genes are TRBV10-3 and TRBJ2-5; D is unclear. The germline CDR1 and CDR2 sequences are ENHRY and SYGVKD. This CDR3 contains 14 residues. Trimming took 3 bases from V and 3 from J, leaving 11 bases between them. CDR3 sequence: CAISDPSRKETQYF. The CDR3 bases are TGTGCCATCAGTGACCCCTCTAGAAAAGAGACCCAGTACTTC.

A word on this clone: Other nucleotide sequences from this sample produce the same CDR3. The chain carries TRBV7-9 and TRBJ1-1; possibly TRBD1 for D (5 bases). The V and J ends lost 0 bases and 0 bases respectively, with 8 bases between them. Germline V lookup: CDR1 SEHNR, CDR2 FQNEAQ (reference sequence). This CDR3 has 15 amino acids. CDR3 sequence reads: CASSLAQGLNTEAFF. The CDR3 region has the DNA TGTGCCAGCAGCTTAGCGCAGGGCCTGAACACTGAAGCTTTCTTT. Based on the CDR3 plus reference TRBV7-9 and TRBJ1-1, the full variable domain is DTGVSQNPRHKITKRGQNVTFRCDPISEHNRLYWYRQTLGQGPEFLTYFQNEAQLEKSRLLSDRFSAERPKGSFSTLEIQRTEQGDSAMYLCASSLAQGLNTEAFFGQGTRLTVV.

The chain couples TRBV27 to TRBJ2-7; 8 positions agree with TRBD1. Germline assignment: CDR1 MNHEY and CDR2 SMNVEV (reference sequence). With 5 bases clipped from V and 2 bases from J, the junction kept 5 bases outside the gene matches. The CDR3 consists of 14 residues. The CDR3 spells CASSPTGAAYEQYF. Here the CDR3 DNA reads TGTGCCAGCAGTCCGACAGGGGCGGCCTACGAGCAGTACTTC.

The chain has TRBV5-1 and TRBJ1-4, with TRBD1 identical over 9 bases. This CDR3 spans 14 amino acids. CDR1 is SGHRS, CDR2 YFSETQ, per germline. V was pared by 3 bases and J by 8 bases, with 5 bases of the junction left unmatched. CDR3 coding DNA: TGCGCCAGCAGCTCAACAGGGGGCAGAGAAAAACTGTTTTTT. This translates into CASSSTGGREKLFF. Full variable domain (outside the CDR3, taken from reference TRBV5-1 and TRBJ1-4): KAGVTQTPRYLIKTRGQQVTLSCSPISGHRSVSWYQQTPGQGLQFLFEYFSETQRNKGNFPGRFSGRQFSNSRSEMNVSTLELGDSALYLCASSSTGGREKLFFGSGTQLSVL.

V usage is TRBV4-3 and J usage is TRBJ2-2; D is tentatively TRBD1 or TRBD2 (5 bases each). This CDR3 spans 16 amino acids. The V gene lost 2 bases and the J gene lost 6 bases, with 16 bases spanning the gap. CDR1 LGHNA and CDR2 YSLEER come from the germline V gene. In DNA, the CDR3 is TGCGCCAGCAGCCAATACCGGGCTCCGGGGCCCGGGGAGCTGTTTTTT. It translates to CASSQYRAPGPGELFF.

The CDR3 bases are TGTGCCAGCAGCTTACGCCCCGCCACAGATACGCAGTATTTT. Amino acid sequence: CASSLRPATDTQYF. V is TRBV7-9 and J is TRBJ2-3; D uncertain. Germline-derived CDR1 and CDR2 are SEHNR and FQNEAQ (reference sequence). This CDR3 spans 14 amino acids. V dropped 2 bases and J dropped 2 bases, with 8 bases sitting between them.

The V and J genes are TRBV7-2 and TRBJ2-5; tentatively, D is TRBD2 (6 bases). The CDR3 sequence is 14 residues long. The V end was cut by 2 bases, the J end by 5 bases, with 12 bases between. Per the germline V gene, CDR1 is SGHTA and CDR2 is FQGNSA. Here the CDR3 reads CASSLSIAEETQYF. DNA for the CDR3: TGTGCCAGCAGCTTATCCATAGCGGAGGAGACCCAGTACTTC.